This entry features one T cell receptor (beta chain) sequence. This record comes from a study of blood T cell repertoires in COVID-19. Turning to the study itself: Both acute and convalescent COVID-19 samples were obtained from the United States, Italy and Spain. From T cells, B-cell-depleted T cells, or PBMCs came the material, which was cDNA or gDNA.

Original processing methods: Reference gene primer amplification gave estimated nucleated cell counts. Libraries were prepared by immunoSEQ multiplex PCR; TCRdb keeps only in-frame clonotypes and omits some of them. The V and J calls and the clone size are those of that table, but D and trimming were determined from the DNA. The profile shows about 160,000 clones, approximately 90% of them singletons. The sample was peripheral blood. The sequence was obtained from a man between 18 and 35 years old with acute or convalescent COVID-19.

In nucleotides, the CDR3 is TGCGCCAGCAGCGACGCCGCCGAAACGTGGGCTAGCACAGATACGCAGTATTTT. Translating it yields CASSDAAETWASTDTQYF. This chain joins TRBV5-1 and TRBJ2-3, with D unclear. The CDR3 is 18 amino acids. V was pared by 4 bases and J by 0 bases, with 21 bases between. The germline CDR1 and CDR2 sequences are SGHRS and YFSETQ.